This T cell receptor beta chain derives from a study of blood T cell repertoires in COVID-19 (dated by TCRdb to 2018 to 2020). Study-level background: Samples covering the acute and convalescent phases of COVID-19 were provided by collaborators in the United States, Italy and Spain. Nearly every sample came with metadata listing a de-identified subject ID, COVID-19 status, age in years and sex. A freely available public database, intended as a resource for researchers studying the immune response to SARS-CoV-2, is where the repertoires were released. Subjects who had been exposed to COVID-19, were actively infected with it, or had recovered from it provided the deeply sampled blood TCRbeta repertoires that made up the dataset. The prospective study material was composed of cDNA or gDNA derived from T cells, B-cell-depleted T cells, or PBMCs. The samples were drawn from the first 160 participants of the ongoing ImmuneRACE study and from 1,254 subjects provided by 6 global collaborators. Where available, HLA class I and class II types were obtained from metadata supplied by the sample provider rather than from assay-based typing.

Whole blood was collected in K2EDTA tubes by collaborating institutions according to the institutions' own protocols. For TCRbeta analysis, collaborators shipped samples as frozen whole blood, isolated PBMCs, or DNA extracted from either of those sample types. TCRbeta CDR3 regions were amplified from genomic DNA by means of the immunoSEQ Assay, a bias-controlled multiplex PCR. In the original analysis: The number of nucleated cells in each sample was estimated from the amplification of reference gene primers within the assay. To quantify the absolute abundance of each unique TCRbeta CDR3 rearrangement, sequence reads were collapsed and filtered. For each sample, productive Simpson clonality was calculated as the square root of Simpson's diversity index across productive rearrangements. Sourced from immuneACCESS, this table was stored by TCRdb with only in-frame sequences that have V and J called. A share of the clones is absent; for the studies checked, an unresolved V gene accounts for under half, and the remainder has no known explanation. V and J calls and clone size are copied from that table; D and trimming were computed from the DNA. In this sample the table shows tens of thousands of clones, approximately 88% of which occur a single time. The top ten hold roughly 13% of the sample.

General conclusions and limits of the study: The amount of clinical and demographic metadata varied by source and participant and was provided uncurated.

About this clone: The antigen this receptor binds is unknown. No much larger clone is present one base from it, and per-base qualities are unavailable.

V is shortened by 6 bases, J by 3 bases, and the region joining them spans 11 bases. CDR1 and CDR2, looked up from the germline V gene, are SQVTM and ANQGSEA. The CDR3 starts with the cysteine, ends with the phenylalanine, and has 12 residues. The sequence is cut down to CDR3 DNA, 36 bases in frame from base 1. The material sequenced was peripheral blood. This TCR derives from a human donor with active COVID-19. The donor label of this sample is uncertain. This sequence uses TRBV29-1 and TRBJ1-1, with the D gene not clear enough to name. DNA sequence: TGCAGCGTCCGCAGGACTGACACTGAAGCTTTCTTT. This gives the protein CSVRRTDTEAFF.